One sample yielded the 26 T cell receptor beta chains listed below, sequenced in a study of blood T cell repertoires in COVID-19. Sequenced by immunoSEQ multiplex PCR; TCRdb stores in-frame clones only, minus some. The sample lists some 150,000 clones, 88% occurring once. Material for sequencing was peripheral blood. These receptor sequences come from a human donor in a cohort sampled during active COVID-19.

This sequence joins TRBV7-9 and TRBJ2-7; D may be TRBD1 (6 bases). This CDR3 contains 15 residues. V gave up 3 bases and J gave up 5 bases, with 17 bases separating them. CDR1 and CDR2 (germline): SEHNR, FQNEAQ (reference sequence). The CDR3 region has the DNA TGTGCCAGCAGCTTTGATCGGGACAAGTCGAACGAGCAGTACTTC. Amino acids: CASSFDRDKSNEQYF.

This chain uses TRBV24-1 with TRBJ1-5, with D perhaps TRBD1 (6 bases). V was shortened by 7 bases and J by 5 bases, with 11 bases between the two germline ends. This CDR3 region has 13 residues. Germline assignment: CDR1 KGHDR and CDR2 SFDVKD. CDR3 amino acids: CATSDRFDQPQHF. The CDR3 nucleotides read TGTGCCACCAGCGACAGGTTTGATCAGCCCCAGCATTTT.

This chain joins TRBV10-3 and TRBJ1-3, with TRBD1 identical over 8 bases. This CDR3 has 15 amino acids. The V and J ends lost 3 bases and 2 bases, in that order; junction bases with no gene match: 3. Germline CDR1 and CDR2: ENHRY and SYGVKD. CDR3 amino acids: CAISDVTGAGNTIYF. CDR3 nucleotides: TGTGCCATCAGTGACGTGACAGGGGCTGGAAACACCATATATTTT.

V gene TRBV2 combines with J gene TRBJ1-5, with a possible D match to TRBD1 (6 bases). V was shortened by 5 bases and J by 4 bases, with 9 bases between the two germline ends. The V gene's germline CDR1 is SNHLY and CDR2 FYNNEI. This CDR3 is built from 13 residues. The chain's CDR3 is CASSLDRNQPQHF. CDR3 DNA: TGTGCCAGCAGTCTCGACAGGAATCAGCCCCAGCATTTT.

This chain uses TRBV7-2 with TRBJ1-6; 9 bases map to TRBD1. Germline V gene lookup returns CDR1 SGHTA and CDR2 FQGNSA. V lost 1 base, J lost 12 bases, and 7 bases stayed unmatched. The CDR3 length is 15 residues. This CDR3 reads CASSLGGGQGGPLHF. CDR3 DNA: TGTGCCAGCAGCTTAGGGGGGGGACAGGGCGGACCCCTCCACTTT.

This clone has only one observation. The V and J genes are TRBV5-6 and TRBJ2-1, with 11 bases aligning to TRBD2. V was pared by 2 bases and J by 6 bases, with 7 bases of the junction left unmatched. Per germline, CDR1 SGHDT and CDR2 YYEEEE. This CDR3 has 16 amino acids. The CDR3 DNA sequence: TGTGCCAGCAGCTTAGGGCTAGCGGGAGGAGGCAATGAGCAGTTCTTC. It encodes CASSLGLAGGGNEQFF.

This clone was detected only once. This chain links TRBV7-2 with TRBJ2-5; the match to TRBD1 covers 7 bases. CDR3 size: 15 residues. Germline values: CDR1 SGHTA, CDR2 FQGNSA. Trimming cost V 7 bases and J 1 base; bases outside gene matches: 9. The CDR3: CASNPRTGPQETQYF. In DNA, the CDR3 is TGTGCCAGCAACCCTCGGACAGGACCCCAAGAGACCCAGTACTTC.

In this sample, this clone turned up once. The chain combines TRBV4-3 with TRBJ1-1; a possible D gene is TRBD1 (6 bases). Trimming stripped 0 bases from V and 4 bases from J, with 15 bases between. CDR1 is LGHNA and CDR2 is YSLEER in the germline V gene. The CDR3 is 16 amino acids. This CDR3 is CASSQEGNRVGTEAFF. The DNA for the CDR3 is TGCGCCAGCAGCCAAGAAGGGAACAGGGTGGGCACTGAAGCTTTCTTT.

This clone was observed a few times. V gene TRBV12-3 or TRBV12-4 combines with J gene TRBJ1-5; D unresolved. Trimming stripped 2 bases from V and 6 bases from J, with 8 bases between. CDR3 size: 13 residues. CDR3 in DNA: TGTGCCAGCAGTTTATTGGCTAGTCAGCCCCAGCATTTT. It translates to CASSLLASQPQHF.

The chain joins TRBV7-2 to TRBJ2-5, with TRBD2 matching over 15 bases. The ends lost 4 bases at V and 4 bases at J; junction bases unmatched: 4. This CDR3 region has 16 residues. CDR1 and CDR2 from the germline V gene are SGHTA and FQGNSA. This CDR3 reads CASSYPGLAGGETQYF. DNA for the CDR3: TGTGCCAGCAGCTACCCGGGACTAGCGGGAGGAGAGACCCAGTACTTC.

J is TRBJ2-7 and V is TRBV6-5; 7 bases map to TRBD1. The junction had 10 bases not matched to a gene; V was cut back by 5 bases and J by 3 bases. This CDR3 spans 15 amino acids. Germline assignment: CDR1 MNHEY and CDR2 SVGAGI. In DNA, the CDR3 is TGTGCCAGCAGTACACCCCGGACAGGCTACTACGAGCAGTACTTC. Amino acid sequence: CASSTPRTGYYEQYF.

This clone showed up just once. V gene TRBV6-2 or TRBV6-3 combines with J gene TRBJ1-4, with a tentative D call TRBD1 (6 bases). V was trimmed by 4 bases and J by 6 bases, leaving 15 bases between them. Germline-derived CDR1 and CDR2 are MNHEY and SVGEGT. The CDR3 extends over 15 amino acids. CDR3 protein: CASSSDRIKDEKLFF. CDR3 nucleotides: TGTGCCAGCAGTTCCGACAGGATTAAAGATGAAAAACTGTTTTTT.

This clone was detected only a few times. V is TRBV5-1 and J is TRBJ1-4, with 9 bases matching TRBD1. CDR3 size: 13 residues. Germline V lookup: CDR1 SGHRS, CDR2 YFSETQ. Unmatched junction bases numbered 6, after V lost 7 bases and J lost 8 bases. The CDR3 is CASATGGDEKLFF. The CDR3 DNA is TGCGCCAGCGCTACAGGGGGCGACGAAAAACTGTTTTTT.

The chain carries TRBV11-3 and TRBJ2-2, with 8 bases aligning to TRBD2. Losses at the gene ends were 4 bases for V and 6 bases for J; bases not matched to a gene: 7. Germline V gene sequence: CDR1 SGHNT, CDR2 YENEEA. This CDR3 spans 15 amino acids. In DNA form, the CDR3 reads TGTGCCAGCAGCTCACGGGAGGGGCCTCCCGGGGAGCTGTTTTTT. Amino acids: CASSSREGPPGELFF.

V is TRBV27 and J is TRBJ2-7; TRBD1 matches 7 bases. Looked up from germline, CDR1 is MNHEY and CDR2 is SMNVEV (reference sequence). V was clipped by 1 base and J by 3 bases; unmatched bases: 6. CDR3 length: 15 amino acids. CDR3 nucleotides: TGTGCCAGCAGTTTATTTCCCGACAGGGACTACGAGCAGTACTTC. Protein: CASSLFPDRDYEQYF.

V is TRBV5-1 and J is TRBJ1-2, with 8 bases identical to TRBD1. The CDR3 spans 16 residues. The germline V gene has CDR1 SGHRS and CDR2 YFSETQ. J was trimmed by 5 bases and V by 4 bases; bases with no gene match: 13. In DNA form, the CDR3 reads TGCGCCAGCAGCCCAGGGACCGGACAGGGTTTTTATGGCTACACCTTC. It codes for CASSPGTGQGFYGYTF.

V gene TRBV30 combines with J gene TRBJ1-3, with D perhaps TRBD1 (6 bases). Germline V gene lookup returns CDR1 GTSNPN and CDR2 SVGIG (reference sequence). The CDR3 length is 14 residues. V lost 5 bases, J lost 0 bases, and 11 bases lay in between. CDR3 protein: CAWAQGSSGNTIYF. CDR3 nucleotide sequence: TGTGCCTGGGCTCAGGGGAGCTCTGGAAACACCATATATTTT.

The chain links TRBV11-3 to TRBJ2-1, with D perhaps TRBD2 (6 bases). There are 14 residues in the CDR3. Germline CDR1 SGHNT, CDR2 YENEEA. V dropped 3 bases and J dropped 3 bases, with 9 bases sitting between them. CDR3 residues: CASSFGGNYNEQFF. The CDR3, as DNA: TGTGCCAGCAGCTTTGGGGGGAACTACAATGAGCAGTTCTTC.

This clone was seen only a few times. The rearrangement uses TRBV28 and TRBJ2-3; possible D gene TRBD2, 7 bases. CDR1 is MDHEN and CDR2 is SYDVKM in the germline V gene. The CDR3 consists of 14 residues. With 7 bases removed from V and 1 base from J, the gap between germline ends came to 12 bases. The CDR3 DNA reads TGTGCCAGCACTGGGGGGGCGGGCACAGATACGCAGTATTTT. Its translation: CASTGGAGTDTQYF.

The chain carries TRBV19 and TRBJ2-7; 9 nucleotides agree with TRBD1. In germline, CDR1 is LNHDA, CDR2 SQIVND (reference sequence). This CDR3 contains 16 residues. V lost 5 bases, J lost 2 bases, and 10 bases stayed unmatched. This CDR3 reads CASSSAGQGIPYEQYF. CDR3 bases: TGTGCCAGTAGTTCGGCGGGACAGGGAATTCCCTACGAGCAGTACTTC.

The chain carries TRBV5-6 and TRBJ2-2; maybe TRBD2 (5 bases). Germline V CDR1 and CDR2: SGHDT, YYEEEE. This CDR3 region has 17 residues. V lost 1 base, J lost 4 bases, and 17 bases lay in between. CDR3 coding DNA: TGTGCCAGCAGCTTGAGTAGAAGCGGCCTCCTCACCGGGGAGCTGTTTTTT. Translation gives CASSLSRSGLLTGELFF.

As DNA, the CDR3 is TGTGCTAGTGGTTTGGTACTGGACACAGGTAGAGATGAGCAGTTCTTC. Residues: CASGLVLDTGRDEQFF. V and J are TRBV12-5 and TRBJ2-1, with D perhaps matching TRBD1 (5 bases). The ends were cut back, 0 bases at V and 8 bases at J, with 17 bases in the middle. Per germline, CDR1 LGHNT and CDR2 FRNRAP. This CDR3 region has 16 residues. The complete variable domain, with remaining parts taken from reference TRBV12-5 and TRBJ2-1, reads DARVTQTPRHKVTEMGQEVTMRCQPILGHNTVFWYRQTMMQGLELLAYFRNRAPLDDSGMPKDRFSAEMPDATLATLKIQPSEPRDSAVYFCASGLVLDTGRDEQFFGPGTRLTVL.

CDR3 amino acids: CASSPRAGDNEQFF. The CDR3 nucleotides read TGTGCCAGCAGCCCGAGGGCAGGGGATAATGAGCAGTTCTTC. The chain carries TRBV11-3 and TRBJ2-1; a weak D match, TRBD1 (6 bases). Trimming stripped 5 bases from V and 7 bases from J, with 15 bases between. The germline V gene encodes CDR1 SGHNT and CDR2 YENEEA. This CDR3 comprises 14 residues.

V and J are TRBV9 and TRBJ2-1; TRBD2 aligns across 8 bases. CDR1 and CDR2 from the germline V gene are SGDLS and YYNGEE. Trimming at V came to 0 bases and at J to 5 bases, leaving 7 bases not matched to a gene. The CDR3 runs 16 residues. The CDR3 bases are TGTGCCAGCAGCGTAGCGGGGGGGACGCTAAACAATGAGCAGTTCTTC. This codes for CASSVAGGTLNNEQFF.

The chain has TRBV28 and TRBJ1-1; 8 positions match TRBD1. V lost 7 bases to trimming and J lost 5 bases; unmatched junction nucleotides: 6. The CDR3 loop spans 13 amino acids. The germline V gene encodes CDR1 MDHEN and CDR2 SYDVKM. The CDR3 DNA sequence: TGTGCCAGCACAGGGGGCGCGGTTACTGAAGCTTTCTTT. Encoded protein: CASTGGAVTEAFF.

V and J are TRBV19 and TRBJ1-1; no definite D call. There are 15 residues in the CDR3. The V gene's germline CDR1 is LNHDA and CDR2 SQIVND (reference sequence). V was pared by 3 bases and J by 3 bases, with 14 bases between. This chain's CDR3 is CASSINAGSDTEAFF. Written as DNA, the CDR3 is TGTGCCAGTAGTATCAATGCGGGTTCTGACACTGAAGCTTTCTTT.